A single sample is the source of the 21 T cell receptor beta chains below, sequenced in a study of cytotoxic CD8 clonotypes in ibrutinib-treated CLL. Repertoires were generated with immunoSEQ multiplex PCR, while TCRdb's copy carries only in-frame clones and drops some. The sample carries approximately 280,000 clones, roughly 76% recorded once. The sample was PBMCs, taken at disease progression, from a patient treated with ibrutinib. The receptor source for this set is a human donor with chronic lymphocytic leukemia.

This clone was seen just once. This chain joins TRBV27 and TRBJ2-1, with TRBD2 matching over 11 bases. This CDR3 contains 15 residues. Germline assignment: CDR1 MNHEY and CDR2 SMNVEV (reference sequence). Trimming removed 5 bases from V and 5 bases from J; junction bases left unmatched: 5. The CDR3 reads CASSRLAGLNNEQFF. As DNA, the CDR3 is TGTGCCAGCAGTAGACTAGCGGGACTAAACAATGAGCAGTTCTTC.

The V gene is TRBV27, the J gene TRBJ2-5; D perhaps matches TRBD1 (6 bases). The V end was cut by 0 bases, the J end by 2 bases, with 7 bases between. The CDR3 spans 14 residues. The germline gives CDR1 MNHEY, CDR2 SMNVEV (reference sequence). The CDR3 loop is CASSLSQGQETQYF. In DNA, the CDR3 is TGTGCCAGCAGTTTATCACAGGGTCAAGAGACCCAGTACTTC.

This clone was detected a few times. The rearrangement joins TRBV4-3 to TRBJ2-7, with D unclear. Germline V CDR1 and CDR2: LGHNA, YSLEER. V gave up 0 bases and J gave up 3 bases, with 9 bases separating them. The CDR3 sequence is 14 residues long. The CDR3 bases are TGCGCCAGCAGCCAAGATTTTCACGGCTACGAGCAGTACTTC. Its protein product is CASSQDFHGYEQYF.

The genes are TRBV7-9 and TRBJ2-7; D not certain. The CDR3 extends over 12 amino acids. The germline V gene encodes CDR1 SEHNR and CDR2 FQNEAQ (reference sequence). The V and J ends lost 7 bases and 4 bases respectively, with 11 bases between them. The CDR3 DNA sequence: TGTGCCAGCACCCTATATTCGTACGAGCAGTACTTC. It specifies CASTLYSYEQYF.

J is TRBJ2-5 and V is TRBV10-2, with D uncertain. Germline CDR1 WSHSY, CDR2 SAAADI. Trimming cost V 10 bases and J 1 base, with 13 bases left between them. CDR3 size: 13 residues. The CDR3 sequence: CATHRSVQETQYF. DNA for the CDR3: TGCGCCACCCACCGGTCAGTCCAAGAGACCCAGTACTTC.

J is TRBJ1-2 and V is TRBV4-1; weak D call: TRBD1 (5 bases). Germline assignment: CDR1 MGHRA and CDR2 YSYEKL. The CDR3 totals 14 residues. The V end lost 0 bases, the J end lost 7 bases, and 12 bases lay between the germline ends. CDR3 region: CASSQESRASGYTF. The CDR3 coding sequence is TGCGCCAGCAGCCAAGAGTCCAGGGCTTCTGGCTACACCTTC.

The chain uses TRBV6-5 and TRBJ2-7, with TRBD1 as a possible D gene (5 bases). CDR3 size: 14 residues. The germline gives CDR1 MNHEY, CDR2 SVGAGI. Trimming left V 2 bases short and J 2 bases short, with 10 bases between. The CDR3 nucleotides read TGTGCCAGCAGTTACCCGACAGCTACCTACGAGCAGTACTTC. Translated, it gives CASSYPTATYEQYF.

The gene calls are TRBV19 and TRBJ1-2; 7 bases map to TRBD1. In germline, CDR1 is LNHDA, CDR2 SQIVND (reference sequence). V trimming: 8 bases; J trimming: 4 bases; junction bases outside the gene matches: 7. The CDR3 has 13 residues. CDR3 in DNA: TGTGCCAGTCGGAAGGGGACAGCCTATGGCTACACCTTC. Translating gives CASRKGTAYGYTF. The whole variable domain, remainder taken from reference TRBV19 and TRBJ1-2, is DGGITQSPKYLFRKEGQNVTLSCEQNLNHDAMYWYRQDPGQGLRLIYYSQIVNDFQKGDIAEGYSVSREKKESFPLTVTSAQKNPTAFYLCASRKGTAYGYTFGSGTRLTVV.

CDR3 sequence (DNA): TGCGCCAGCAGCGACCGGGACAGGACCACAGATACGCAGTATTTT. Amino acid sequence: CASSDRDRTTDTQYF. J is TRBJ2-3 and V is TRBV5-1; 8 nucleotides match TRBD1. Germline assignment: CDR1 SGHRS and CDR2 YFSETQ. This CDR3 contains 15 residues. V dropped 4 bases and J dropped 2; count of bases not matched to a gene: 6.

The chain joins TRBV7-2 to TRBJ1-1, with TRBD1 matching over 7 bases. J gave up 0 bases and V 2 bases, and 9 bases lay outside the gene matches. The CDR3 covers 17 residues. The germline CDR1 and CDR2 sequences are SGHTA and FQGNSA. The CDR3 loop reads CASSLIVVRGLNTEAFF. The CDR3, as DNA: TGTGCCAGCAGCTTAATCGTCGTCAGGGGGTTGAACACTGAAGCTTTCTTT.

CDR3 in DNA: TGTGCCAGTAGTATCGGAGGTAGCGGGGCCTACGAGCAGTACTTC. Encoded protein: CASSIGGSGAYEQYF. The J gene is TRBJ2-7, the V gene TRBV19, with 8 bases that match TRBD2. The CDR3 runs to 15 residues. The germline V gene has CDR1 LNHDA and CDR2 SQIVND (reference sequence). The trim removed 3 bases at V and 2 bases at J, leaving 6 bases unmatched.

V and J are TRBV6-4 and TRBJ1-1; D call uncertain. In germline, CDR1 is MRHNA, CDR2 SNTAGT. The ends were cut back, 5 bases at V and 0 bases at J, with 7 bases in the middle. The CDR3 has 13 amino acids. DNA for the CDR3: TGTGCCAGCAGTCAGCGGTTGAACACTGAAGCTTTCTTT. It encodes CASSQRLNTEAFF.

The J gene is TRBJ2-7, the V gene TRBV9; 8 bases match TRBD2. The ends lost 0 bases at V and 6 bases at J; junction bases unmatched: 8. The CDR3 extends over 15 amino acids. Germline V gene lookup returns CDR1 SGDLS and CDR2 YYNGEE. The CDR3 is CASSVAEREWSEQYF. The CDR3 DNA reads TGTGCCAGCAGCGTAGCCGAGCGGGAGTGGTCCGAGCAGTACTTC.

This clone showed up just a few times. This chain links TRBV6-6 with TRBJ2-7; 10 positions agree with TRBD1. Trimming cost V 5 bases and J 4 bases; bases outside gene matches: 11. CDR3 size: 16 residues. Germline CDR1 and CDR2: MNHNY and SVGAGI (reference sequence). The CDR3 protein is CASSNDRGRMVYEQYF. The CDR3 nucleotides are TGTGCCAGCAGTAACGACAGGGGGCGAATGGTGTACGAGCAGTACTTC.

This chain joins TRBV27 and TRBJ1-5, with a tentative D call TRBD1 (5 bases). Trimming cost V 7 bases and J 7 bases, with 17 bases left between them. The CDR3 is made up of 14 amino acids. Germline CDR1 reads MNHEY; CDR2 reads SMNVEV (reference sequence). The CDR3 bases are TGTGCCAGCAAACCGGGACTAAGCTACCAGCCCCAGCATTTT. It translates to CASKPGLSYQPQHF.

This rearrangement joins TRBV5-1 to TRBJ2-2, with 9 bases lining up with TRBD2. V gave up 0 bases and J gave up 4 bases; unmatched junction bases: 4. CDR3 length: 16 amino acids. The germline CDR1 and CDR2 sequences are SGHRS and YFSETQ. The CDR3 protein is CASSLVAGDLTGELFF. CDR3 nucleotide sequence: TGCGCCAGCAGCTTGGTAGCGGGAGACCTCACCGGGGAGCTGTTTTTT.

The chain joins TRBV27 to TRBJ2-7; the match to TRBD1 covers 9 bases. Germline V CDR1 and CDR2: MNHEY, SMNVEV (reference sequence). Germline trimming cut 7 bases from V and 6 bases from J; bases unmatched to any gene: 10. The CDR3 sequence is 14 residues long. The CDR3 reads CASNPRTGAGEQYF. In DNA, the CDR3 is TGTGCCAGCAACCCCCGGACAGGGGCTGGCGAGCAGTACTTC.

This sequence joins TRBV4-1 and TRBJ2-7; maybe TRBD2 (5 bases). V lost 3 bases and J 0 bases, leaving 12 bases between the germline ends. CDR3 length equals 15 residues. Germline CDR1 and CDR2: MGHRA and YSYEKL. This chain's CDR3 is CASSQVRDISYEQYF. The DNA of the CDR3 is TGCGCCAGCAGCCAGGTCCGGGATATCTCCTACGAGCAGTACTTC.

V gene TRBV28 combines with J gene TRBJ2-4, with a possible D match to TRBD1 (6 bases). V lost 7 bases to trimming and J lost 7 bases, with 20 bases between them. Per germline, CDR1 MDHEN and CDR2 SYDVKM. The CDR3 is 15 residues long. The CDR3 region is CASTSPTGWGNIQYF. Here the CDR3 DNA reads TGTGCCAGCACCTCACCTACAGGGTGGGGGAACATTCAGTACTTC. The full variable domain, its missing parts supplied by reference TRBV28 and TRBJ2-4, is DVKVTQSSRYLVKRTGEKVFLECVQDMDHENMFWYRQDPGLGLRLIYFSYDVKMKEKGDIPEGYSVSREKKERFSLILESASTNQTSMYLCASTSPTGWGNIQYFGAGTRLSVL.

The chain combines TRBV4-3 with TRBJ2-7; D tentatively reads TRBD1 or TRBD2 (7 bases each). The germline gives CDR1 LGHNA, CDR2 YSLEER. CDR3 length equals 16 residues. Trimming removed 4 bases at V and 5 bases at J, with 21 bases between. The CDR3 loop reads CASSPGRAGGFDEQYF. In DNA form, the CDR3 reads TGCGCCAGCAGCCCGGGGAGGGCAGGGGGTTTTGACGAGCAGTACTTC.

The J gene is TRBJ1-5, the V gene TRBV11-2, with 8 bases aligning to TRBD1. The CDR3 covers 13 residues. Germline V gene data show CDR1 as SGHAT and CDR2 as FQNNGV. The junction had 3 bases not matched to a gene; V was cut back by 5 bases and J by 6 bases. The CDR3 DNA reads TGTGCCAGCAGCAAGGACAGGGCTCAGCCCCAGCATTTT. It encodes CASSKDRAQPQHF.